One and the same sample provided the 30 T cell receptor beta chains below, sequenced in a study of cytomegalovirus exposure and HLA in healthy donors. Amplification used 60 Vbeta primers and 13 Jbeta primers. Assay: immunoSEQ multiplex PCR; the TCRdb copy retains only in-frame clones and omits some. Here the sample table reports about 48,000 clones. Input material: PBMCs. The receptor set was obtained from a woman in her 40s in good health and CMV-seronegative.

This sequence joins TRBV18 and TRBJ2-3, with 9 bases aligning to TRBD2. Germline V gene lookup returns CDR1 KGHSH and CDR2 LQKENI. The CDR3 is 18 amino acids. The trim removed 1 base at V and 0 bases at J, leaving 8 bases unmatched. The CDR3: CASSPQAGGQASTDTQYF. The CDR3 DNA sequence: TGTGCCAGCTCACCACAAGCGGGAGGCCAAGCTAGCACAGATACGCAGTATTTT.

The V call is TRBV25-1, the J call TRBJ1-5, with D uncertain. The germline V gene encodes CDR1 MGHDK and CDR2 SYGVNS. The CDR3 is 14 amino acids. V was clipped by 0 bases and J by 10 bases, with 13 bases between them. CDR3 in amino acids: CASSEYASGDPQHF. The DNA for the CDR3 is TGTGCCAGCAGTGAATATGCCTCCGGGGATCCCCAGCATTTT.

The chain joins TRBV9 to TRBJ1-2; D not certain. This CDR3 has 14 amino acids. CDR1 is SGDLS and CDR2 is YYNGEE in the germline V gene. V lost 4 bases to trimming and J lost 1 base, with 11 bases between them. The CDR3: CASSPSLGNYGYTF. The CDR3 nucleotides are TGTGCCAGCAGCCCTAGCTTGGGTAACTATGGCTACACCTTC.

This chain joins TRBV18 and TRBJ2-7; D is possibly TRBD2 (7 bases). The CDR3 totals 17 residues. Trimming cost V 8 bases and J 3 bases, with 26 bases left between them. CDR1 KGHSH and CDR2 LQKENI come from the germline V gene. The CDR3 region has the DNA TGTGCCAGCACATCGGCGGCGCGGGGGCCACGAGGCTACGAGCAGTACTTC. This gives the protein CASTSAARGPRGYEQYF.

The CDR3: CASSITAAATSGANVLTF. The CDR3 DNA reads TGTGCCAGTAGTATAACCGCGGCAGCCACTTCTGGGGCCAACGTCCTGACTTTC. This rearrangement joins TRBV19 to TRBJ2-6; D gene ambiguous. The CDR3 totals 18 residues. V was clipped by 2 bases and J by 1 base, with 15 bases between them. Germline-derived CDR1 and CDR2 are LNHDA and SQIVND (reference sequence).

The rearrangement joins TRBV29-1 to TRBJ2-7; 8 nucleotides match TRBD1. There are 14 residues in the CDR3. Germline values: CDR1 SQVTM, CDR2 ANQGSEA. V trimming: 7 bases; J trimming: 7 bases; junction bases outside the gene matches: 15. The CDR3 loop is CSAEAGTGLREQYF. As DNA, the CDR3 is TGCAGCGCGGAAGCCGGGACAGGCCTCCGGGAGCAGTACTTC.

V usage is TRBV30 and J usage is TRBJ2-3, with 8 bases aligning to TRBD2. V gave up 5 bases and J gave up 2 bases; unmatched junction bases: 6. Germline values: CDR1 GTSNPN, CDR2 SVGIG (reference sequence). This CDR3 has 14 amino acids. Here the CDR3 DNA reads TGTGCCTGGCAGACTAGCGTCTTCACAGATACGCAGTATTTT. This translates into CAWQTSVFTDTQYF.

The chain carries TRBV7-6 and TRBJ2-7; 7 bases match TRBD2. Germline CDR1 SGHVS, CDR2 FNYEAQ. The V and J ends lost 5 bases and 1 base, in that order; junction bases with no gene match: 20. This CDR3 is 19 amino acids long. The CDR3 bases are TGTGCCAGCAGCCCCCCTATGGGGACGGCGGGAGCGGGGTCCTACGAGCAGTACTTC. It yields the protein CASSPPMGTAGAGSYEQYF.

The rearrangement joins TRBV27 to TRBJ2-7; 7 nucleotides match TRBD1. Germline V gene lookup returns CDR1 MNHEY and CDR2 SMNVEV (reference sequence). The length of the CDR3 is 13 residues. V gave up 6 bases and J gave up 5 bases; unmatched junction bases: 7. CDR3 sequence (DNA): TGTGCCAGCAGCCTGATACAGGGGCACGAGCAGTACTTC. Protein: CASSLIQGHEQYF.

The V call is TRBV7-9, the J call TRBJ1-4; D unresolved. The CDR3 covers 13 residues. Germline loops: CDR1 SEHNR, CDR2 FQNEAQ (reference sequence). Trimming left V 5 bases short and J 8 bases short, with 12 bases between. DNA for the CDR3: TGTGCCAGCAGCCCTCTCGCTGGCGAAAAACTGTTTTTT. Its translation is CASSPLAGEKLFF.

The J gene is TRBJ2-7, the V gene TRBV4-3; TRBD1 might be the D (5 bases). Trimming took 0 bases from V and 3 from J, leaving 18 bases between them. Germline CDR1 LGHNA, CDR2 YSLEER. The CDR3 length is 17 residues. CDR3 region: CASSQDLTRQYDYEQYF. CDR3 nucleotides: TGCGCCAGCAGCCAAGATTTGACGAGACAGTATGACTACGAGCAGTACTTC.

The V call is TRBV29-1, the J call TRBJ2-5; 11 bases line up with TRBD2. V lost 5 bases, J lost 4 bases, and 6 bases stayed unmatched. Per germline, CDR1 SQVTM and CDR2 ANQGSEA. This CDR3 has 14 residues. The DNA for the CDR3 is TGCAGCGTTCTTAGCGGGAGGGGGAGAGAGACCCAGTACTTC. Its translation: CSVLSGRGRETQYF.

The CDR3 reads CASSPRQEERDYEQYF. The CDR3 nucleotides are TGTGCCAGCAGCCCGCGACAGGAAGAAAGAGACTACGAGCAGTACTTC. This chain joins TRBV9 and TRBJ2-7; a weak D match, TRBD1 (6 bases). V shed 4 bases and J shed 3 bases, with 20 bases lying between them. This CDR3 is built from 16 residues. Looked up from germline, CDR1 is SGDLS and CDR2 is YYNGEE.

The chain couples TRBV9 to TRBJ1-4, with TRBD1 identical over 7 bases. Germline CDR1 SGDLS, CDR2 YYNGEE. Trimming cost V 3 bases and J 10 bases; bases outside gene matches: 12. The CDR3 totals 15 residues. The CDR3 DNA follows: TGTGCCAGCAGCGGCCGGACAGGACCCGAGGGAAAACTGTTTTTT. This translates into CASSGRTGPEGKLFF.

The chain combines TRBV7-3 with TRBJ2-3; D call uncertain. Trimming pared 2 bases from V and 0 bases from J, leaving 6 bases between. The CDR3 consists of 14 residues. Germline V gene data show CDR1 as SGHTA and CDR2 as FQGTGA. The DNA of the CDR3 is TGTGCCAGCAGCTTATCGGGTAGCACAGATACGCAGTATTTT. This encodes CASSLSGSTDTQYF.

J is TRBJ1-1 and V is TRBV21-1. TRBV21-1 represents a pseudogene. This CDR3 comprises 17 residues. CDR3 protein: CASSKGSGGPMNTEAFF. CDR3 sequence (DNA): TGTGCCAGCAGCAAAGGGTCGGGAGGGCCTATGAACACTGAAGCTTTCTTT.

The gene calls are TRBV7-3 and TRBJ1-1; TRBD1 might be the D (6 bases). V lost 2 bases and J lost 4, with 11 bases in between. The germline gives CDR1 SGHTA, CDR2 FQGTGA. CDR3 size: 14 residues. CDR3 DNA sequence: TGTGCCAGCAGCTTATCAGGGGCCGGCACTGAAGCTTTCTTT. Protein product: CASSLSGAGTEAFF.

The chain links TRBV6-5 to TRBJ2-5; D is perhaps TRBD1 (5 bases). Germline assignment: CDR1 MNHEY and CDR2 SVGAGI. The CDR3 spans 14 residues. V lost 2 bases, J lost 1 base, and 8 bases lay in between. CDR3 protein: CASSYLGPQETQYF. The CDR3 DNA reads as TGTGCCAGCAGTTACCTGGGGCCCCAAGAGACCCAGTACTTC.

The genes are TRBV7-9 and TRBJ2-7, with TRBD1 identical over 9 bases. This CDR3 contains 15 residues. Germline V gives CDR1 SEHNR, CDR2 FQNEAQ (reference sequence). Trimming at V came to 4 bases and at J to 2 bases, leaving 6 bases not matched to a gene. The CDR3: CASSSGQGGTYEQYF. In DNA, the CDR3 is TGTGCCAGCAGCTCGGGACAGGGAGGCACCTACGAGCAGTACTTC.

V and J are TRBV19 and TRBJ2-7, with TRBD1 as a possible D gene (6 bases). This CDR3 spans 13 amino acids. The germline V gene encodes CDR1 LNHDA and CDR2 SQIVND (reference sequence). Trimming shortened V by 10 bases and J by 6 bases, and 19 bases separated the two germline ends. DNA of the CDR3: TGTGCCACCTCTAGGGGGTTCGCGGGCGAGCAGTACTTC. It codes for CATSRGFAGEQYF.

The V gene is TRBV30, the J gene TRBJ2-7, with 12 nucleotides matching TRBD2. Germline lookup yields CDR1 GTSNPN and CDR2 SVGIG (reference sequence). J was trimmed by 5 bases and V by 1 base; bases with no gene match: 15. The CDR3 covers 18 residues. The CDR3 DNA follows: TGTGCCTGGAGTGGTCGAGCTAGCGGGAGGGCCAAGTCAAACGAGCAGTACTTC. Residues: CAWSGRASGRAKSNEQYF.

The J gene is TRBJ1-1, the V gene TRBV7-3; 10 nucleotides agree with TRBD1. Germline V CDR1 and CDR2: SGHTA, FQGTGA. Trimming took 5 bases from V and 4 from J; bases not matched to a gene: 7. The CDR3 consists of 15 residues. CDR3 bases: TGTGCCAGCAGCCGAAATGGACAGGGGGGCACTGAAGCTTTCTTT. Protein product: CASSRNGQGGTEAFF. Drawing the rest from reference TRBV7-3 and TRBJ1-1, the complete variable domain is GAGVSQTPSNKVTEKGKYVELRCDPISGHTALYWYRQSLGQGPEFLIYFQGTGAADDSGLPNDRFFAVRPEGSVSTLKIQRTERGDSAVYLCASSRNGQGGTEAFFGQGTRLTVV.

This chain uses TRBV2 with TRBJ2-1; no reliable D call. In germline, CDR1 is SNHLY, CDR2 FYNNEI. This CDR3 region has 13 residues. Trimming took 3 bases from V and 9 from J, leaving 12 bases between them. This chain's CDR3 is CASSEAVVAEQFF. CDR3 bases: TGTGCCAGCAGTGAGGCAGTCGTGGCTGAGCAGTTCTTC. The full variable domain, its missing parts supplied by reference TRBV2 and TRBJ2-1, is EPEVTQTPSHQVTQMGQEVILRCVPISNHLYFYWYRQILGQKVEFLVSFYNNEISEKSEIFDDQFSVERPDGSNFTLKIRSTKLEDSAMYFCASSEAVVAEQFFGPGTRLTVL.

V usage is TRBV30 and J usage is TRBJ1-2, with a weak D call TRBD1 (5 bases). Germline V gene lookup returns CDR1 GTSNPN and CDR2 SVGIG (reference sequence). V lost 5 bases, J lost 4 bases, and 11 bases lay in between. This CDR3 has 12 residues. The CDR3 coding sequence is TGTGCCTGGGGCCTGGGGCTCTATGGCTACACCTTC. Translated: CAWGLGLYGYTF.

J is TRBJ2-5 and V is TRBV30; the D gene is possibly TRBD1 (6 bases). Germline values: CDR1 GTSNPN, CDR2 SVGIG (reference sequence). Trimming cost V 2 bases and J 4 bases, with 8 bases left between them. There are 12 residues in the CDR3. CDR3 loop: CAWSPGAETQYF. CDR3 DNA sequence: TGTGCCTGGAGTCCAGGGGCAGAGACCCAGTACTTC.

The CDR3 bases are TGTGCCAGCAGCCAAGACACAGGGGGCAATCAGCCCCAGCATTTT. It codes for CASSQDTGGNQPQHF. The gene calls are TRBV4-2 and TRBJ1-5; 7 bases line up with TRBD1. CDR1 is LGHNA, CDR2 YNFKEQ, per germline. This CDR3 is 15 amino acids long. J was trimmed by 2 bases and V by 0 bases; bases with no gene match: 1.

The chain employs TRBV4-3 and TRBJ2-7, with D possibly being TRBD2 (7 bases). The CDR3 covers 15 residues. Germline CDR1 reads LGHNA; CDR2 reads YSLEER. Deletions cut 1 base from V and 2 bases from J, with 12 bases between. The CDR3 reads CASSQVGGATYEQYF. CDR3 DNA: TGCGCCAGCAGCCAAGTGGGGGGGGCCACCTACGAGCAGTACTTC.

The chain is built from TRBV9 and TRBJ2-1; 9 bases agree with TRBD2. This CDR3 has 16 residues. Germline loops: CDR1 SGDLS, CDR2 YYNGEE. J lost 3 bases, V lost 3 bases, and 7 bases had no gene match. The CDR3 nucleotides read TGTGCCAGCAGCGCGATAGCGGGAGCCTACTACAATGAGCAGTTCTTC. Translated: CASSAIAGAYYNEQFF.

The rearrangement links TRBV11-2 to TRBJ2-3; 7 positions agree with TRBD2. The CDR3 covers 16 residues. V lost 6 bases, J lost 1 base, and 10 bases stayed unmatched. Germline V gives CDR1 SGHAT, CDR2 FQNNGV. CDR3 sequence reads: CASRGGGAGGTDTQYF. CDR3 sequence (DNA): TGTGCCAGCAGGGGGGGTGGTGCGGGAGGCACAGATACGCAGTATTTT.

This sequence joins TRBV7-2 and TRBJ2-2, with 7 bases fitting TRBD2. V lost 0 bases, J lost 4 bases, and 2 bases stayed unmatched. The CDR3 length is 15 residues. CDR1 is SGHTA, CDR2 FQGNSA, per germline. CDR3 bases: TGTGCCAGCAGCTTAGCGGCTAGCGGCACCGGGGAGCTGTTTTTT. Its protein is CASSLAASGTGELFF.